This passage covers 2 T cell receptor beta chains from one sample sequenced in a study of T-cell memory formation after mild COVID-19. TCRdb re-analysed the 5' RACE reads in MiXCR, keeping a single row per CDR3 protein. Seen here are about 110,000 distinct CDR3 sequences, over 15% observed once, and the top ten hold around 5.1%. Specimen: PBMCs or a T cell subset sorted from them (not recorded which). These TCRs come from a man aged 18 to 30 who had mild COVID-19 (a few samples of this study predate the infection). Cell type and time point are not known.

The chain combines TRBV6-5 with TRBJ1-1; D remains ambiguous. The CDR3 extends over 15 amino acids. Trimming took 2 bases from V and 4 from J, leaving 14 bases between them. Germline assignment: CDR1 MNHEY and CDR2 SVGAGI. The CDR3, as DNA: TGTGCCAGCAGTTACCGGCCTCAGGTGAGCACTGAAGCTTTCTTT. Translated: CASSYRPQVSTEAFF.

This clonotype was found many times. This sequence joins TRBV7-2 and TRBJ2-7; D possibly corresponds to TRBD2 (7 bases). Germline V CDR1 and CDR2: SGHTA, FQGNSA. The CDR3 is 14 amino acids. With 3 bases removed from V and 4 bases from J, the gap between germline ends came to 13 bases. The CDR3 nucleotides are TGTGCCAGCAGCTTCGCGGGGGCCATATACGAGCAGTACTTC. This gives the protein CASSFAGAIYEQYF.